This T cell receptor (beta chain) is from a study of cytotoxic CD8 clonotypes in ibrutinib-treated CLL. Study information: Among responders, about 24 were partial and 2 complete; after median approximately 70 months, around 15 stayed remitted and about 12 progressed. Overall study findings and caveats: Against age-matched healthy donors, baseline clonality ran higher and tracked circulating CD8+ T-cell counts.

Researchers set a sequencing depth target of 1 in 200,000 to 1 in 1 million T cells. Clones were read by immunoSEQ multiplex PCR, and TCRdb kept only the in-frame ones, dropping some. In the table there are around 250,000 clones, 70% of which are singletons. Details on this clone: What it binds is unknown.

The germline V and J ends were trimmed by 4 bases and 1 base, with 13 bases remaining between them. CDR3 length equals 15 residues. Germline CDR1 is MNHEY and CDR2 is SVGAGI. This chain uses TRBV6-5 with TRBJ1-2; D might be TRBD1 (5 bases). This TCR derives from a human donor with chronic lymphocytic leukemia. The sequences come from PBMCs, collected after 24 months of ibrutinib treatment. The CDR3 region is CASSSSGRVNYGYTF. The CDR3 DNA is TGTGCCAGCAGTTCCTCGGGACGGGTTAACTATGGCTACACCTTC.